Listed below are T cell receptor beta chains from one sample, sequenced in a study of blood T cells in healthy people across ages. TCRdb passed the 5' RACE reads through MiXCR, listing each CDR3 protein once. The table lists about 1.8 million distinct CDR3 sequences, about 49% of them singletons. Input material: blood. These receptors came from a woman aged 35 to 49 in good health. The CDR3 runs from the conserved cysteine through the conserved F or W. The order of the fields is CDR3 length, clone size, D gene, V gene, J gene, CDR3 protein, CDR3 DNA. D genes are given only for firm matches. The size field is filled for only some rows; it gives once, few, many or a size class.

15	NA	TRBD1	TRBV7-3	TRBJ2-3	CASSPTGQITDTQYF	TGTGCCAGCAGCCCTACGGGACAGATAACAGATACGCAGTATTTT
16	NA	NA	TRBV3-1	TRBJ2-3	CASSRSEGEMSDTQYF	TGTGCCAGCAGCCGTAGCGAGGGCGAGATGTCAGATACGCAGTATTTT
17	NA	TRBD2	TRBV28	TRBJ2-3	CASSLLSLAGVADTQYF	TGTGCCAGCAGCCTTCTCTCTCTAGCGGGGGTGGCAGATACGCAGTATTTT
14	NA	TRBD1	TRBV12-3/TRBV12-4	TRBJ1-1	CASSPDPDRGEAFF	TGTGCCAGCAGCCCTGATCCGGACAGGGGTGAAGCTTTCTTT
17	NA	TRBD2	TRBV27	TRBJ2-3	CASSLSELAGWSDTQYF	TGTGCCAGCAGTTTATCTGAACTAGCGGGGTGGTCAGATACGCAGTATTTT
17	NA	NA	TRBV20-1	TRBJ2-4	CSARDNRVLEAKNIQYF	TGCAGTGCTAGAGACAATAGGGTCCTAGAGGCCAAAAACATTCAGTACTTC
14	NA	NA	TRBV12-3/TRBV12-4	TRBJ2-1	CASTRAGLYNEQFF	TGTGCCAGCACTCGGGCGGGACTGTACAATGAGCAGTTCTTC
15	many	NA	TRBV6-6	TRBJ2-3	CASSYSGGKSDTQYF	TGTGCCAGCAGTTACTCGGGCGGGAAGTCAGATACGCAGTATTTT
15	NA	TRBD1	TRBV4-1	TRBJ2-5	CASSQPQGDQETQYF	TGCGCCAGCAGCCAACCGCAGGGGGACCAAGAGACCCAGTACTTC
18	few	NA	TRBV4-3	TRBJ2-6	CASSQSPGSRSGANVLTF	TGCGCCAGCAGCCAAAGCCCGGGAAGTCGGTCTGGGGCCAACGTCCTGACTTTC
16	few	TRBD2	TRBV20-1	TRBJ2-3	CSAPPASGGARDTQYF	TGCAGTGCCCCTCCCGCTAGCGGGGGGGCCAGAGATACGCAGTATTTT
15	NA	TRBD1	TRBV7-8	TRBJ2-5	CASSRTDRVQETQYF	TGTGCCAGCAGCAGAACTGACAGGGTCCAAGAGACCCAGTACTTC
13	NA	NA	TRBV7-3	TRBJ2-7	CASSPSHDNEQYF	TGTGCCAGCAGCCCCAGTCACGATAATGAGCAGTACTTC
13	NA	NA	TRBV6-2/TRBV6-3	TRBJ1-5	CASSYPTWQPQHF	TGTGCCAGCAGTTACCCGACGTGGCAGCCCCAGCATTTT
16	NA	TRBD2	TRBV29-1	TRBJ2-1	CSVERRGSGAYNEQFF	TGCAGCGTTGAACGCCGAGGTAGCGGGGCCTACAATGAGCAGTTCTTC
12	NA	TRBD1	TRBV28	TRBJ2-1	CASSSDRDREFF	TGTGCCAGCAGTTCGGACCGGGACAGGGAGTTCTTC
15	NA	TRBD1	TRBV7-8	TRBJ2-1	CASSPPRGGRTEQFF	TGTGCCAGCAGCCCCCCCCGAGGGGGCCGAACTGAGCAGTTCTTC
18	NA	TRBD1	TRBV18	TRBJ1-2	CASSPQPGIRDSRDGYTF	TGTGCCAGCTCACCACAACCCGGGATACGGGACAGCCGCGACGGCTACACCTTC
16	few	NA	TRBV6-5	TRBJ2-3	CASSYSSGDGGDTQYF	TGTGCCAGCAGTTACTCGTCTGGGGATGGAGGAGATACGCAGTATTTT
14	NA	NA	TRBV20-1	TRBJ2-3	CSARWPSSTDTQYF	TGCAGTGCTAGATGGCCGTCTAGCACAGATACGCAGTATTTT
16	NA	NA	TRBV7-2	TRBJ2-3	CASSLAFGMGQDTQYF	TGTGCCAGCAGCTTAGCGTTCGGGATGGGACAAGATACGCAGTATTTT
17	NA	NA	TRBV15	TRBJ2-6	CATSREGRLSGANVLTF	TGTGCCACCAGCAGAGAGGGACGGCTATCTGGGGCCAACGTCCTGACTTTC
14	NA	TRBD1	TRBV28	TRBJ2-4	CASTDRGRGDIQYF	TGTGCCAGCACGGACAGGGGGAGGGGGGACATTCAGTACTTC
14	NA	NA	TRBV10-3	TRBJ2-5	CAIRSLLGGETQYF	TGTGCCATCAGGTCCTTACTTGGGGGGGAGACCCAGTACTTC
13	NA	NA	TRBV3-1	TRBJ2-7	CASSQDPGFEQYF	TGTGCCAGCAGCCAAGATCCGGGGTTCGAGCAGTACTTC
15	few	NA	TRBV7-2	TRBJ2-1	CASSSKRGEYNEQFF	TGTGCCAGCAGCTCCAAGAGGGGGGAGTACAATGAGCAGTTCTTC
12	few	TRBD2	TRBV3-1	TRBJ2-5	CATLGPGGEQYF	TGTGCGACTCTGGGGCCTGGGGGGGAGCAGTACTTC
15	few	TRBD1	TRBV5-1	TRBJ2-4	CASSRQGAAKNIQYF	TGCGCCAGCAGTAGACAGGGGGCGGCCAAAAACATTCAGTACTTC
14	few	TRBD2	TRBV20-1	TRBJ2-5	CSARLAGNQETQYF	TGCAGTGCTAGACTAGCGGGGAATCAAGAGACCCAGTACTTC
15	NA	TRBD2	TRBV3-1	TRBJ2-5	CASSPIAGAQETQYF	TGTGCCAGCAGCCCAATAGCGGGAGCACAAGAGACCCAGTACTTC
16	NA	NA	TRBV9	TRBJ2-1	CASPRLGSHNPNEQFF	TGTGCCAGCCCCCGGCTGGGCTCTCATAATCCCAATGAGCAGTTCTTC
12	many	TRBD1	TRBV27	TRBJ1-2	CASSLSGGGYTF	TGTGCCAGCAGTTTGTCAGGGGGCGGCTACACCTTC
15	few	NA	TRBV24-1	TRBJ2-3	CATSDFRQSTDTQYF	TGTGCCACCAGTGATTTTAGGCAGAGCACAGATACGCAGTATTTT
15	NA	TRBD1	TRBV6-1	TRBJ1-5	CASRSGQGAYQPQHF	TGTGCCAGCAGATCGGGACAGGGGGCATATCAGCCCCAGCATTTT
16	NA	NA	TRBV28	TRBJ2-7	CASSSTRPENANEQYF	TGTGCCAGCAGTTCGACCCGGCCAGAAAATGCGAATGAGCAGTACTTC
14	NA	NA	TRBV6-1	TRBJ1-5	CASRLDSPNQPQHF	TGTGCCAGCAGACTAGACAGTCCCAATCAGCCCCAGCATTTT
13	NA	NA	TRBV25-1	TRBJ1-2	CASSDEAVYGYTF	TGTGCCAGCAGTGACGAGGCAGTCTATGGCTACACCTTC
16	few	NA	TRBV7-6	TRBJ2-7	CASSPEGRGLLDEQYF	TGTGCCAGCAGCCCCGAAGGCAGGGGACTCCTCGACGAGCAGTACTTC
20	few	TRBD2	TRBV7-2	TRBJ2-7	CATSGTSGTPLRAWTNEQYF	TGTGCCACATCAGGGACTAGCGGGACCCCACTACGAGCATGGACCAACGAGCAGTACTTC
17	NA	TRBD1	TRBV4-1	TRBJ1-2	CASSQDRGQGTDYGYTF	TGCGCCAGCAGCCAAGATCGGGGACAGGGGACTGACTATGGCTACACCTTC
14	NA	NA	TRBV27	TRBJ2-3	CASRSRLSADTQYF	TGTGCCAGCAGGTCGAGACTGAGCGCAGATACGCAGTATTTT